The rows below give T cell receptor beta chains drawn from one sample of a study of blood T cells in healthy people across ages. MiXCR was run by TCRdb on the 5' RACE reads, yielding one entry per CDR3 protein. The table shows 1.5 million to 2 million distinct CDR3 sequences, with more than 35% occurring only once. The sequenced sample was blood. The receptors were sampled from a human donor in good health. Each CDR3 is given with its conserved first and last residue. D genes are given only for firm matches. Clone size is given for some rows only: seen once, a few or many times, or a class if the clone is expanded.

d_gene,j_gene,abundance,v_gene,CDR3aa,CDR3nt
NA,TRBJ1-2,few,TRBV5-1,CASSPTLGQANYGYTF,TGCGCCAGCAGCCCAACCCTTGGACAAGCGAACTATGGCTACACCTTC
TRBD1,TRBJ2-3,NA,TRBV7-8,CASSFLGQPISTDTQYF,TGTGCCAGCAGCTTCCTGGGACAGCCGATTAGCACAGATACGCAGTATTTT
NA,TRBJ1-6,NA,TRBV5-6,CASTGENSPLHF,TGTGCCAGCACAGGGGAAAATTCACCCCTCCACTTT
TRBD2,TRBJ2-3,NA,TRBV7-9,CASSLVSSGGDTQYF,TGTGCCAGCAGCTTAGTATCCAGCGGGGGGGATACGCAGTATTTT
TRBD2,TRBJ2-5,few,TRBV4-1,CASSHGTSGVEETQYF,TGCGCCAGCAGCCACGGGACTAGCGGGGTAGAGGAGACCCAGTACTTC
NA,TRBJ2-3,few,TRBV5-6,CASSLQDLAGDTQYF,TGTGCCAGCAGCTTGCAGGACCTAGCAGGGGATACGCAGTATTTT
NA,TRBJ2-7,few,TRBV15,CATGLAVFPYEQYF,TGTGCCACCGGGTTGGCAGTCTTCCCCTACGAGCAGTACTTC
NA,TRBJ1-5,many,TRBV7-2,CASSLRVSNQPQHF,TGTGCCAGCAGCTTAAGGGTCAGCAATCAGCCCCAGCATTTT
TRBD2,TRBJ2-7,few,TRBV29-1,CSVEETSNEQYF,TGCAGCGTTGAAGAGACTAGCAACGAGCAGTACTTC
NA,TRBJ2-7,NA,TRBV11-2,CASSLRRKGASNEQYF,TGTGCCAGCAGCTTAAGGCGTAAAGGGGCGTCGAACGAGCAGTACTTC
TRBD2,TRBJ2-2,NA,TRBV7-6,CASSLVAGLDGELFF,TGTGCCAGCAGCTTAGTAGCGGGTTTGGACGGGGAGCTGTTTTTT
NA,TRBJ1-3,few,TRBV12-5,CASGLVLGGPGNTIYF,TGTGCTAGTGGTTTGGTACTTGGGGGTCCCGGAAACACCATATATTTT
TRBD1,TRBJ1-2,many,TRBV7-9,CASSAKDRGDGYTF,TGTGCCAGCAGCGCTAAAGACAGGGGGGATGGCTACACCTTC
NA,TRBJ2-3,NA,TRBV7-2,CASSLSMLAGATDTQYF,TGTGCCAGCAGCTTAAGTATGCTGGCGGGGGCCACAGATACGCAGTATTTT
NA,TRBJ1-1,NA,TRBV12-3/TRBV12-4,CASLFWDNYMNTEAFF,TGTGCCAGTTTATTCTGGGACAATTACATGAACACTGAAGCTTTCTTT
TRBD1,TRBJ2-1,few,TRBV20-1,CSARAGTAYNEQFF,TGCAGTGCTAGAGCCGGGACAGCTTACAATGAGCAGTTCTTC
TRBD1,TRBJ1-2,few,TRBV7-8,CASSPRTGSRDGYTF,TGTGCCAGCAGCCCTCGGACAGGGTCCCGGGATGGCTACACCTTC
NA,TRBJ1-2,NA,TRBV7-3,CASSFGQRDGYTF,TGTGCCAGCAGCTTCGGACAGAGGGATGGCTACACCTTC
NA,TRBJ2-7,NA,TRBV2,CASSTAGTGYVQYF,TGTGCCAGCAGTACCGCCGGGACGGGCTACGTGCAGTACTTC
NA,TRBJ2-3,NA,TRBV12-3/TRBV12-4,CASSLDYDTQYF,TGTGCCAGCAGTTTAGACTATGATACGCAGTATTTT
NA,TRBJ1-1,few,TRBV20-1,CSARDVQGFTEAFF,TGCAGTGCTAGAGATGTCCAGGGATTTACTGAAGCTTTCTTT
NA,TRBJ1-3,NA,TRBV12-3/TRBV12-4,CASSNENTIYF,TGTGCCAGCAGTAATGAAAACACCATATATTTT
TRBD1,TRBJ2-5,NA,TRBV4-3,CASSQDLGTGVALEQYF,TGCGCCAGCAGCCAAGATCTAGGGACAGGGGTGGCCCTTGAGCAGTACTTC
NA,TRBJ2-2,few,TRBV6-6,CASSYAGLNTGELFF,TGTGCCAGCAGTTATGCGGGGCTGAACACAGGGGAGCTATTTTTT
TRBD2,TRBJ2-5,few,TRBV15,CATSRDLASGGSGVTQYF,TGTGCCACCAGCAGAGATTTGGCTAGCGGGGGGTCAGGAGTGACCCAGTACTTC
NA,TRBJ1-6,NA,TRBV9,CASSVGSAYNSPLHF,TGTGCCAGCAGCGTTGGCAGTGCATATAATTCACCCCTCCACTTT
NA,TRBJ1-5,NA,TRBV6-2/TRBV6-3,CASSYWAGQPQHF,TGTGCCAGCAGTTACTGGGCAGGGCAGCCCCAGCATTTT
TRBD1,TRBJ2-7,NA,TRBV5-1,CASSLDPTGAAEQYF,TGCGCCAGCAGCTTGGATCCGACAGGGGCTGCCGAGCAGTACTTC
NA,TRBJ1-2,NA,TRBV28,CASTEVQLDNYGYTF,TGTGCCAGCACCGAAGTCCAGCTTGATAACTATGGCTACACCTTC
TRBD2,TRBJ2-1,few,TRBV13,CASSRAGPSSYNEQFF,TGTGCCAGCAGCCGAGCGGGACCTAGCTCCTACAATGAGCAGTTCTTC
TRBD1,TRBJ1-2,few,TRBV6-2/TRBV6-3,CASSYGTVAGYTF,TGTGCCAGCAGTTACGGGACAGTGGCTGGCTACACCTTC
NA,TRBJ1-2,NA,TRBV13,CASSSQIQGLNYGYTF,TGTGCCAGCAGCTCCCAAATACAGGGCTTGAACTATGGCTACACCTTC
NA,TRBJ2-7,NA,TRBV5-1,CASSLGEGWDEQYF,TGCGCCAGCAGCTTGGGAGAAGGGTGGGACGAGCAGTACTTC
TRBD1,TRBJ2-7,many,TRBV29-1,CSAGQGADEQYF,TGCAGCGCCGGACAGGGGGCGGACGAGCAGTACTTC
NA,TRBJ2-5,few,TRBV20-1,CSARDRLGPNRQYF,TGCAGTGCTAGAGATAGGTTAGGTCCCAACCGGCAGTACTTC
NA,TRBJ2-7,NA,TRBV20-1,CSASDTGAYEQYF,TGCAGTGCCAGCGACACGGGGGCCTACGAGCAGTACTTC
NA,TRBJ2-1,NA,TRBV7-6,CASNSPRRHNEQFF,TGTGCCAGCAACTCTCCAAGGCGGCACAATGAGCAGTTCTTC
NA,TRBJ1-1,NA,TRBV15,CATSRAGRGAFF,TGTGCCACCAGCAGAGCCGGGCGGGGAGCTTTCTTT
NA,TRBJ2-5,few,TRBV20-1,CSASLVLGGETQYF,TGCAGTGCTAGCTTAGTACTAGGAGGAGAGACCCAGTACTTC
NA,TRBJ1-5,NA,TRBV9,CASSVGTEANQPQHF,TGTGCCAGCAGCGTAGGTACAGAAGCCAATCAGCCCCAGCATTTT
TRBD1,TRBJ1-1,few,TRBV5-1,CASSLEPGQGTFF,TGCGCCAGCAGCTTGGAACCGGGACAGGGGACTTTCTTT
NA,TRBJ1-2,few,TRBV24-1,CATSDFNGYTF,TGTGCCACCAGTGACTTTAATGGCTACACCTTC
TRBD1,TRBJ1-2,NA,TRBV7-9,CASSPITGDYGYTF,TGTGCCAGCAGCCCAATAACAGGGGACTATGGCTACACCTTC
TRBD1,TRBJ1-1,NA,TRBV9,CASSVGQGETRNTEAFF,TGTGCCAGCAGCGTAGGCCAGGGGGAGACTAGGAACACTGAAGCTTTCTTT
TRBD1,TRBJ1-2,NA,TRBV9,CASSAGTGFFYGYTF,TGTGCCAGCAGCGCAGGGACAGGCTTCTTCTATGGCTACACCTTC
NA,TRBJ2-5,NA,TRBV15,CATSRSGGTYQETQYF,TGTGCCACCAGCAGAAGTGGGGGGACCTACCAAGAGACCCAGTACTTC
NA,TRBJ2-5,NA,TRBV7-2,CASSFRDGNQETQYF,TGTGCCAGCAGCTTTCGGGACGGAAACCAAGAGACCCAGTACTTC
TRBD1,TRBJ2-3,NA,TRBV6-1,CASTKGANTDTQYF,TGTGCCAGCACCAAGGGGGCTAACACAGATACGCAGTATTTT
TRBD2,TRBJ2-7,few,TRBV10-3,CAISEWGGGQTYEQYF,TGTGCCATCAGTGAGTGGGGCGGGGGGCAGACCTACGAGCAGTACTTC
TRBD1,TRBJ1-1,NA,TRBV29-1,CSVGTGEDTEAFF,TGCAGCGTTGGGACAGGGGAGGACACTGAAGCTTTCTTT
NA,TRBJ1-4,NA,TRBV6-5,CASSRQTLPNEKLFF,TGTGCCAGCAGCAGACAGACATTACCTAATGAAAAACTGTTTTTT
NA,TRBJ2-1,NA,TRBV2,CASSELFAGAPSYYNEQFF,TGTGCCAGCAGTGAATTATTTGCGGGCGCCCCTAGTTACTACAATGAGCAGTTCTTC
TRBD1,TRBJ2-4,NA,TRBV7-2,CASSFGPGQEIQNIQYF,TGTGCCAGCAGCTTCGGCCCGGGACAGGAGATCCAAAACATTCAGTACTTC
NA,TRBJ2-2,NA,TRBV20-1,CSARDTAWGELFF,TGCAGTGCTAGAGACACCGCCTGGGGAGAGCTGTTTTTT
NA,TRBJ1-1,few,TRBV21-1,CASSKGTGGDTEAFF,TGTGCCAGCAGCAAGGGCACAGGAGGGGACACTGAAGCTTTCTTT
NA,TRBJ1-5,NA,TRBV6-1,CASSVGGVQPQHF,TGTGCCAGCAGTGTGGGAGGGGTCCAGCCCCAGCATTTT
NA,TRBJ2-1,NA,TRBV4-1,CASSQGPEEQFF,TGCGCCAGCAGCCAAGGCCCCGAGGAGCAGTTCTTC
NA,TRBJ1-2,NA,TRBV5-1,CASSLGSDDYTF,TGCGCCAGCAGCTTGGGCTCAGATGACTACACCTTC
NA,TRBJ2-5,NA,TRBV7-3,CASSLGPGWGETQYF,TGTGCCAGCAGCCTGGGTCCAGGGTGGGGAGAGACCCAGTACTTC
NA,TRBJ2-3,once,TRBV11-3,CASSLDRGGLDTQYF,TGTGCCAGCAGCTTAGATCGTGGGGGTCTAGATACGCAGTATTTT